This T cell receptor beta chain was captured by sequencing in a study of blood T cell repertoires in COVID-19. Study-level information: Samples representing acute and convalescent COVID-19 were sourced from the United States, Italy and Spain.

CDR1 and CDR2 (germline): MGHRA, YSYEKL. Trimming stripped 2 bases from V and 2 bases from J, with 19 bases between. There are 17 residues in the CDR3. The assay was immunoSEQ multiplex PCR, and TCRdb's table has in-frame clones only and misses some. This table has some 350,000 clones, 70% to 90% appearing once. V usage is TRBV4-1 and J usage is TRBJ2-7; TRBD1 is a possible D gene (5 bases). The clonotype originates from a human donor in a cohort sampled during active COVID-19. The sequenced sample was peripheral blood. This chain's CDR3 is CASSQQQDKAIAYEQYF. The CDR3 coding sequence is TGCGCCAGCAGCCAACAACAGGACAAAGCAATTGCCTACGAGCAGTACTTC.